Below are 16 T cell receptor beta chains sequenced from a single sample in a study of blood T cell repertoires in COVID-19. Generated by immunoSEQ multiplex PCR, the TCRdb table keeps only in-frame clones and is missing some. The sample has more than 40,000 clones; approximately 90% are singletons. The sequenced material came from peripheral blood. These receptors all come from a man between 70 and 80 years old with acute or convalescent COVID-19.

This chain connects TRBV7-2 to TRBJ2-2; 7 bases are shared with TRBD2. Germline V gene sequence: CDR1 SGHTA, CDR2 FQGNSA. The CDR3 consists of 14 residues. J lost 6 bases, V lost 4 bases, and 5 bases had no gene match. The CDR3 region is CASSSQAGSGELFF. CDR3 nucleotides: TGTGCCAGCAGCTCCCAAGCGGGGTCCGGGGAGCTGTTTTTT.

The rearrangement uses TRBV6-4 and TRBJ1-1; unclear D gene. V was trimmed by 3 bases and J by 2 bases, leaving 7 bases between them. The CDR3 is made up of 13 amino acids. Germline CDR1 is MRHNA and CDR2 is SNTAGT. CDR3 in amino acids: CASSENRNTEAFF. The CDR3 DNA is TGTGCCAGCAGTGAGAACAGAAACACTGAAGCTTTCTTT.

CDR3 region: CASSTDRAGEQFF. CDR3 DNA sequence: TGTGCCAGCAGCACCGACCGAGCGGGGGAACAGTTCTTC. This chain uses TRBV7-9 with TRBJ2-1; 8 bases map to TRBD2. V was clipped by 5 bases and J by 13 bases; unmatched bases: 10. The CDR3 runs 13 residues. Germline-derived CDR1 and CDR2 are SEHNR and FQNEAQ (reference sequence).

The rearrangement uses TRBV18 and TRBJ1-1; 9 bases line up with TRBD1. The trim removed 2 bases at V and 1 base at J, leaving 2 bases unmatched. This CDR3 has 15 residues. CDR1 and CDR2 (germline): KGHSH, LQKENI. The CDR3 loop reads CASSPGDRANTEAFF. The DNA of the CDR3 is TGTGCCAGCTCACCAGGGGACAGGGCGAACACTGAAGCTTTCTTT.

The chain carries TRBV12-3 or TRBV12-4 and TRBJ2-3; D unresolved. V dropped 6 bases and J dropped 4 bases, with 8 bases sitting between them. CDR3 length: 12 residues. The CDR3 DNA reads TGTGCCAGCAGCTATTACCCAGATACGCAGTATTTT. Protein: CASSYYPDTQYF.

The chain couples TRBV9 to TRBJ1-5; D is ambiguous. This CDR3 has 20 amino acids. Germline values: CDR1 SGDLS, CDR2 YYNGEE. V was cut by 3 bases and J by 0 bases, with 25 bases left in between. DNA of the CDR3: TGTGCCAGCAGCGGAGGGCTGTGGAGCGACACGGACTATAGCAATCAGCCCCAGCATTTT. Amino acids: CASSGGLWSDTDYSNQPQHF.

The J gene is TRBJ1-2, the V gene TRBV2; no reliable D call. Trimming stripped 3 bases from V and 7 bases from J, with 12 bases between. CDR1 and CDR2 (germline): SNHLY, FYNNEI. The length of the CDR3 is 13 residues. Written as DNA, the CDR3 is TGTGCCAGCAGTGACAGACGAGGTTCTGGCTACACCTTC. Translated, it gives CASSDRRGSGYTF.

The V gene is TRBV5-6, the J gene TRBJ1-1; weak D call: TRBD1 (5 bases). V lost 3 bases, J lost 3 bases, and 9 bases lay in between. Germline V gives CDR1 SGHDT, CDR2 YYEEEE. The CDR3 extends over 13 amino acids. This CDR3 is CASSWGGYTEAFF. The CDR3 DNA reads as TGTGCCAGCAGCTGGGGCGGCTACACTGAAGCTTTCTTT.

DNA for the CDR3: TGCGCCAGCAGCGCCGGACAGGGAGGAAACTATGGCTACACCTTC. Protein product: CASSAGQGGNYGYTF. The rearrangement uses TRBV5-1 and TRBJ1-2, with 8 bases aligning to TRBD1. The CDR3 length is 15 residues. Trimming removed 4 bases from V and 2 bases from J; junction bases left unmatched: 7. Looked up from germline, CDR1 is SGHRS and CDR2 is YFSETQ.

CDR3 sequence (DNA): TGTGCCAGCAGTCCCCGACAGGGGGTTGGTGGCTACACCTTC. Translation: CASSPRQGVGGYTF. The chain has TRBV27 and TRBJ1-2; 9 positions match TRBD1. Germline values: CDR1 MNHEY, CDR2 SMNVEV (reference sequence). Trimming cost V 5 bases and J 7 bases; bases outside gene matches: 8. This CDR3 is built from 14 residues.

The chain recombines TRBV7-9 with TRBJ1-4; D is possibly TRBD1 (6 bases). V gave up 5 bases and J gave up 0 bases, with 16 bases separating them. The CDR3 length is 17 residues. In germline, CDR1 is SEHNR, CDR2 FQNEAQ (reference sequence). This CDR3 reads CASSVPRTDTTNEKLFF. The CDR3 region has the DNA TGTGCCAGCAGCGTCCCTAGGACAGACACAACTAATGAAAAACTGTTTTTT.

The V and J genes are TRBV30 and TRBJ1-5; a possible D gene is TRBD1 (6 bases). From germline, CDR1 is GTSNPN and CDR2 SVGIG (reference sequence). The CDR3 sequence is 15 residues long. V lost 2 bases to trimming and J lost 4 bases, with 15 bases between them. Written as DNA, the CDR3 is TGTGCCTGGAGTCCCCACTCAGGGGCTAATCAGCCCCAGCATTTT. This translates into CAWSPHSGANQPQHF.

V and J are TRBV18 and TRBJ1-1; 8 bases are a match to TRBD1. The CDR3 has 16 amino acids. The germline gives CDR1 KGHSH, CDR2 LQKENI. The V gene end was trimmed by 3 bases and the J gene end by 0 bases; junction bases not matched to a gene: 6. The CDR3: CASSPGQGKMNTEAFF. CDR3 DNA sequence: TGTGCCAGCTCACCCGGACAGGGCAAGATGAACACTGAAGCTTTCTTT.

The chain combines TRBV11-2 with TRBJ2-5; D is perhaps TRBD1 (6 bases). CDR3 length equals 14 residues. The V gene's germline CDR1 is SGHAT and CDR2 FQNNGV. Trimming removed 5 bases from V and 5 bases from J, with 15 bases in between. This CDR3 is CASSVADSHETQYF. The CDR3 DNA reads as TGTGCCAGCAGCGTGGCGGACAGTCATGAGACCCAGTACTTC.

Concerning this clone itself: The conserved phenylalanine or tryptophan normally closing the CDR3 is absent here, so this likely arose from a read error. Because the CDR3's place on the DNA is in doubt, the DNA is left out and the CDR3 is given as listed by TCRdb. The CDR3 loop reads CASSSRGRTSGAPNL. The chain carries TRBV7-8 and TRBJ2-7; the DNA was not used to check the table's D call, TRBD2. Looked up from germline, CDR1 is SGHVS and CDR2 is FQNEAQ. The CDR3 numbers 15 amino acids, ends counted.

Only a few counts were recorded for this clone. This CDR3 reads CASSTPGIDSGNTIYF. The CDR3 region has the DNA TGTGCCAGCAGCACCCCCGGGATCGACTCTGGAAACACCATATATTTT. The V gene is TRBV5-4, the J gene TRBJ1-3, with D unclear. Trimming pared 4 bases from V and 0 bases from J, leaving 14 bases between. Germline CDR1 reads SGHNT; CDR2 reads YYREEE (reference sequence). The CDR3 sequence is 16 residues long.